Presented here are 9 T cell receptor beta chains from one specimen sequenced in a study of T cell responses to AZD1222 COVID-19 vaccine. Measured with immunoSEQ multiplex PCR; TCRdb has only the in-frame clones, and not every one. The sample lists 150,000 to 200,000 clones, 90% seen once, with approximately 1.6% in the top ten. The sequenced sample was peripheral blood, obtained on day 0 of AZD1222 vaccination. These receptors were taken from an adult in good health.

The J gene is TRBJ1-1, the V gene TRBV6-5; unclear D gene. The V end was cut by 0 bases, the J end by 1 base, with 6 bases between. Germline V lookup: CDR1 MNHEY, CDR2 SVGAGI. The CDR3 loop spans 14 amino acids. DNA for the CDR3: TGTGCCAGCAGTTACTCGCAGGCGAACACTGAAGCTTTCTTT. Translation: CASSYSQANTEAFF.

This clone is a singleton in its sample. The J gene is TRBJ1-2, the V gene TRBV7-8; D call uncertain. Germline CDR1 and CDR2: SGHVS and FQNEAQ. The CDR3 has 16 amino acids. Trimming removed 8 bases from V and 2 bases from J, with 21 bases in between. CDR3 in DNA: TGTGCCAGCTCCCCCTATGTTCCGAAGGAGAACTATGGCTACACCTTC. Amino acid sequence: CASSPYVPKENYGYTF.

V is TRBV28 and J is TRBJ1-4; D gene ambiguous. The CDR3 length is 15 residues. Germline lookup yields CDR1 MDHEN and CDR2 SYDVKM. Trimming shortened V by 6 bases and J by 5 bases, and 16 bases separated the two germline ends. The CDR3 is CASRPWTGANEKLFF. The CDR3 DNA reads as TGTGCCAGCAGACCATGGACGGGAGCGAATGAAAAACTGTTTTTT.

The chain uses TRBV9 and TRBJ2-7, with 13 positions matching TRBD2. Losses at the gene ends were 0 bases for V and 8 bases for J; bases not matched to a gene: 5. The CDR3 sequence is 15 residues long. The germline V gene encodes CDR1 SGDLS and CDR2 YYNGEE. CDR3 sequence (DNA): TGTGCCAGCAGCGTAGAGGGGACTAGCGGGGAGCAGCAGTACTTC. Translation: CASSVEGTSGEQQYF.

This clone has just one count. The chain employs TRBV6-1 and TRBJ2-7; D is uncertain. The CDR3 contains 11 residues. Germline lookup yields CDR1 MNHNS and CDR2 SASEGT. V lost 2 bases to trimming and J lost 5 bases, with 4 bases between them. In nucleotides, the CDR3 is TGTGCCAGCAGTGAAACCCACGAGCAGTACTTC. It translates to CASSETHEQYF.

The CDR3 nucleotides are TGTGCCAGCAGCAGGACTGGACGACGGGGAAACACCATATATTTT. Its translation: CASSRTGRRGNTIYF. The chain employs TRBV6-2 or TRBV6-3 and TRBJ1-3; D not certain. The CDR3 consists of 15 residues. Per the germline V gene, CDR1 is MNHEY and CDR2 is SVGEGT. V was shortened by 6 bases and J by 4 bases, with 16 bases between the two germline ends.

The chain uses TRBV7-9 and TRBJ2-7; the D gene is possibly TRBD1 (5 bases). V was clipped by 5 bases and J by 6 bases, with 14 bases between them. CDR3 length equals 13 residues. Germline values: CDR1 SEHNR, CDR2 FQNEAQ (reference sequence). The CDR3 is CASSPRIQGEQYF. CDR3 sequence (DNA): TGTGCCAGCAGCCCCAGGATCCAGGGCGAGCAGTACTTC.

The chain recombines TRBV19 with TRBJ1-4; D not resolved. V was trimmed by 7 bases and J by 0 bases, leaving 6 bases between them. This CDR3 comprises 13 residues. Germline values: CDR1 LNHDA, CDR2 SQIVND (reference sequence). The CDR3 is CASISATNEKLFF. CDR3 nucleotide sequence: TGTGCCAGTATTTCCGCAACTAATGAAAAACTGTTTTTT.

The chain employs TRBV7-2 and TRBJ1-3, with D uncertain. V gave up 5 bases and J gave up 0 bases, with 14 bases separating them. There are 16 residues in the CDR3. CDR1 is SGHTA and CDR2 is FQGNSA in the germline V gene. CDR3 sequence (DNA): TGTGCCAGCAGCCAAGCCAACAGATACTCTGGAAACACCATATATTTT. Translated: CASSQANRYSGNTIYF.